This TCR beta chain comes out of a study of shared clonotypes between healthy human individuals. Original data processing: Junction-only sequences produced by ImmunoSEQ had no quality scores, so filtering differed. Profiling relied on immunoSEQ multiplex PCR, and the TCRdb table lists in-frame clones only, not all of them. The V and J calls and the clone size are those of that table, but D and trimming were determined from the DNA. The data contain 2,500,000 or so clones, 85% to 95% of them singletons. Unmatched junction bases numbered 4, after V lost 3 bases and J lost 5 bases. The CDR3 totals 14 residues. Germline-derived CDR1 and CDR2 are MDHEN and SYDVKM. Points from the study as a whole: Sharing across a few donors was seen in around 5% of naive CD4 clonotypes. Relative to clonotypes present in all four donors, those not shared had lower generation probabilities.

CD4+ cell separation produced CD45RA+ naive and CD45RA-negative memory subsets. Points on this clone: Antigen unknown.

The sample taken for sequencing was naive CD4+ T cells from PBMCs. Subset specified: CD45RA+ positively selected. The rearrangement joins TRBV28 to TRBJ1-5; TRBD1 aligns across 7 bases. The TCR originated in a man between 18 and 29 years old in good health. Some clones in this sample may be carry-over from other donors' samples. CDR3: CASSFGDSYQPQHF. The CDR3 region has the DNA TGTGCCAGCAGTTTTGGGGACAGTTATCAGCCCCAGCATTTT.